Given below is one TCR beta chain in context. Its target is unknown. Additional DNA sequences in this sample encode the identical CDR3. This specimen belongs to a study of shared clonotypes between healthy human individuals. For the study at large: The composition of the donors was a couple of women and a few men aged 18 to 49. Study-wide points: Rarefaction revealed incomplete sorted-subset sequencing despite large depth.

CD45RO-negative, CCR7-selected cells formed the naive CD8 fraction, which excluded terminally differentiated effector memory CD45RA+ cells. Donors comprised healthy HIV-negative adults lacking recent acute infections or vaccinations. In the original workflow: Junction-only immunoSEQ sequences carried no quality scores, so filtering differed. The protocol was immunoSEQ multiplex PCR, while the TCRdb copy is restricted to in-frame clones and leaves out a portion. Clone size and V and J calls were adopted from that table, with D and trimming inferred from the DNA. The table has around 1.9 million clones, about 92% seen once. Sample: naive CD8+ T cells from PBMCs. This receptor was taken from a man aged 18-30 years in good health. Some clones in this sample may be carry-over from other donors' samples.

CDR3 sequence: CASSLGLMNTEAFF. The DNA of the CDR3 is TGTGCCAGCAGTTTGGGACTGATGAACACTGAAGCTTTCTTT. V gene TRBV28 combines with J gene TRBJ1-1, with D perhaps matching TRBD1 (5 bases). Trimming removed 3 bases at V and 0 bases at J, with 8 bases between. CDR3 length: 14 residues. Germline V gene data show CDR1 as MDHEN and CDR2 as SYDVKM.